This T cell receptor (beta chain) was captured by sequencing in a study of T cells in Graves' hyperthyroidism and ophthalmopathy (dated by TCRdb to about 2019). The study in broad terms: Peripheral blood samples were taken at initial diagnosis, before any treatment was given. A discovery cohort of about 96 patients, roughly 45 with Graves' ophthalmopathy and approximately 57 with stable Graves' hyperthyroidism, was used to find distinguishing TCR V-J signatures. An independent validation cohort of 18 to 20 hyperthyroidism patients and more than 15 patients who later progressed to ophthalmopathy tested prospective prediction of ophthalmopathy. The 100 or so discovery patients were divided at random into training and test sets in a 7:3 ratio. The study also compared thyroid tissue and blood T-cell repertoires from a handful of Graves' hyperthyroidism patients. Following sampling, methimazole starting at 30 mg daily was given to hyperthyroidism patients, and high-dose intravenous methylprednisolone was given to ophthalmopathy patients. According to the paper, TCR Vbeta CDR3 sequencing was carried out on about 140 peripheral blood samples, which came from 40 to 45 ophthalmopathy, fewer than 80 hyperthyroidism and roughly 17 progressor patients. Study-level results and caveats: A 13 V-J signature model separated ophthalmopathy from stable hyperthyroidism, with about 90% sensitivity and 81.08% specificity in cross-validation and 80%/75% in testing. Sample size was not statistically predetermined, and investigators were not blinded to group allocation. In validation, progression to ophthalmopathy was predicted by the model with around 70% sensitivity and approximately 78% specificity, a median of 6.5 months before onset. Most expanded thyroid clonotypes (frequency above 0.001) were also found in blood, which suggests that blood repertoires may mirror thyroid immune responses.

The TCR beta CDR3 regions were amplified from the RNA transcripts. A first-round RT-PCR of the TCR CDR3 used the HTBI primer set with the Qiagen OneStep RT-PCR kit. The libraries were constructed in a second round of multiplex PCR and then size-selected and purified. Sequencing of the libraries was done on an Illumina HiSeq2000 using paired-end 100 bp reads. The paper's data handling went like this. SOAPnuke was used to process the raw data, throwing out any read that contained adapters or uncalled bases, had a mean Phred below 15, or lacked an exact constant-primer or identifier match. High-quality paired reads were merged with COPE v1.2.5, and unique nucleotide sequences were defined as clonotypes. Clonotypes were aligned to IMGT TRBV, TRBD and TRBJ reference segments using MiTCR v1.1. Only V-J combinations with frequency above 0.0001, covering about 99% of repertoires, were analysed. The TCS score was defined as the ratio of F50 (clonal expansion) to E x V (chaos), calculated using BLOSUM62-based TCRdist between CDR3 peptides within each V-J. Welch's t-statistics and random forest reduced around 550 V-J features to some 14, which were used in a naive Bayes classifier (R e1071). TCRdb reran the public reads through fastp at Q25 and MiXCR, keeping productive beta chains. CDR3 protein duplicates are merged, each entry listing the most common genes and DNA. TCRdb's processing, not the authors', yielded these V and J calls. Counted in this sample were about 250,000 distinct CDR3 sequences; roughly 22% of them appeared once. Around 60% of the sample belongs to the ten largest clones.

About this clonotype itself: Its antigen target is currently unknown. Per-base qualities were not stored, and no clone one base away is much larger.

Ophthalmopathy patients had moderately to severely active disease, with a Clinical Activity Score of 3 or more, a NOSPECS grade of 4 or more, and a disease duration of less than 3 months. Exclusion was applied to patients with uncontrolled infections, other autoimmune diseases, pregnancy or lactation. Clinical symptoms, serum thyroxine and TRAb, thyroid ultrasound, and orbital computed tomography formed the basis for the diagnoses. PBMCs were separated from roughly 10 ml of fresh peripheral blood using Ficoll-Paque density gradient centrifugation. Trizol reagent was used to extract total RNA, and RNA quality was then checked on an Agilent 2100 Bioanalyzer. From its cysteine to its phenylalanine, the CDR3 spans 15 amino acids. Only the CDR3 DNA stays, 45 bases, in frame from base 1. CDR1 and CDR2 were assigned from the germline V gene as SGHTA and FQGNSA. V and J lose 1 base and 2 bases, and a span of 12 bases separates them.

Sequencing used blood. This chain joins TRBV7-2 to TRBJ2-7; the D gene is perhaps TRBD1, from 6 matching bases. The receptor comes from a man aged 25 to 40 with Graves' ophthalmopathy. In nucleotides, the sequence is TGTGCCAGCAGCTTAGTGGGCAGGGGCGCCTACGAGCAGTACTTC. Its amino acids are CASSLVGRGAYEQYF.